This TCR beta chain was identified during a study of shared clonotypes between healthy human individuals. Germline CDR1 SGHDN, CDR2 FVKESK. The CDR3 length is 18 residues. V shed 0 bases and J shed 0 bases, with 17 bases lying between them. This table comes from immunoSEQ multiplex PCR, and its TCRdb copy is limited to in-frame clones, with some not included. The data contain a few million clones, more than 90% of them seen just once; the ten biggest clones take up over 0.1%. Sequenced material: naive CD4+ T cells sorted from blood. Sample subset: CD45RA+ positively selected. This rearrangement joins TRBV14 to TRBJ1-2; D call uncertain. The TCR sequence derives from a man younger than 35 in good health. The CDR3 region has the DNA TGTGCCAGCAGCCAAGATCGGGAAGCTTCTCTTCCTAACTATGGCTACACCTTC. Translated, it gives CASSQDREASLPNYGYTF. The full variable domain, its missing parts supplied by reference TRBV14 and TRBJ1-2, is EAGVTQFPSHSVIEKGQTVTLRCDPISGHDNLYWYRRVMGKEIKFLLHFVKESKQDESGMPNNRFLAERTGGTYSTLKVQPAELEDSGVYFCASSQDREASLPNYGYTFGSGTRLTVV.